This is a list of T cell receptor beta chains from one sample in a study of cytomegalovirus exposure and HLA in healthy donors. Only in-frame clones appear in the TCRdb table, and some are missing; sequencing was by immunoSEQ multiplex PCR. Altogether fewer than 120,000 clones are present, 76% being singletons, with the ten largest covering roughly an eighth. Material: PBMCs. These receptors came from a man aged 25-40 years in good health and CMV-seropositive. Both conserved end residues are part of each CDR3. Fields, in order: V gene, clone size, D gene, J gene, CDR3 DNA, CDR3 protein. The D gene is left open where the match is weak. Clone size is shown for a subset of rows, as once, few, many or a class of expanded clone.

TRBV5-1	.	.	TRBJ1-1	TGCGCCAGCAGGGCATCCGTGAACACTGAAGCTTTCTTT	CASRASVNTEAFF
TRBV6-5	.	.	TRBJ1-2	TGTGCCAGCAGTCGGGAGGGTAACTATGGCTACACCTTC	CASSREGNYGYTF
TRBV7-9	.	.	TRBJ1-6	TGTGCCAGCAGCCTTGGCGGATCCGCTAATAATTCACCCCTCCACTTT	CASSLGGSANNSPLHF
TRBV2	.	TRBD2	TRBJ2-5	TGTGCCAGCAGTGATCCCCTAGCGGGGGCGTACCAAGAGACCCAGTACTTC	CASSDPLAGAYQETQYF
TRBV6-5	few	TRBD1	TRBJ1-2	TGTGCCAGCAGACGGACAGGGTCCTATGGCTACACCTTC	CASRRTGSYGYTF
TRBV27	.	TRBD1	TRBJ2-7	TGTGCCAGCAGTTTATTCGCAGGGGGCTCCTACGAGCAGTACTTC	CASSLFAGGSYEQYF
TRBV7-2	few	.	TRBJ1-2	TGTGCCAGCAGCCTCGGGAGTCAGGGTCTATTCGATGGCTACACCTTC	CASSLGSQGLFDGYTF
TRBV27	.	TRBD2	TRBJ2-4	TGTGCCAGCAGTTTTACATCGACGGGGGGTACCAAAAACATTCAGTACTTC	CASSFTSTGGTKNIQYF
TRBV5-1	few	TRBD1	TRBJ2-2	TGCGCCAGCAGCTTGGAAACAGGGGGCGCAGGGTACACCGGGGAGCTGTTTTTT	CASSLETGGAGYTGELFF
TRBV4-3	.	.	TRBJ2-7	TGCGCCAGCAGCCAAGGCGCGGGCCCCCCCTACGAGCAGTACTTC	CASSQGAGPPYEQYF
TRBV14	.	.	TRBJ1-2	TGTGCCAGCAGCCAAGCGGGAGACTATGGCTACACCTTC	CASSQAGDYGYTF
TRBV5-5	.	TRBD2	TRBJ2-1	TGTGCCAGCAGCTTGGAGCTAGCGGTTACCAACAATGAGCAGTTCTTC	CASSLELAVTNNEQFF
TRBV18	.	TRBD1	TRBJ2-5	TGTGCCAGCTCAACCAACCCCGGACAGGGTAAAGAGACCCAGTACTTC	CASSTNPGQGKETQYF
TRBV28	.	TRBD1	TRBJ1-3	TGTGCCAGCAGCCCCGACAGGGACGGAAACACCATATATTTT	CASSPDRDGNTIYF
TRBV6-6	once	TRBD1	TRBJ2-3	TGTGCCAGCAGTTTCCGGACAGGACGCAAGGATACGCAGTATTTT	CASSFRTGRKDTQYF
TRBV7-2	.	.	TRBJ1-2	TGTGCCAGCAGCTTAGCCACGCCAGCGACCGTAAACTATGGCTACACCTTC	CASSLATPATVNYGYTF
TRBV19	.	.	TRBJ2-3	TGTGCCAGTAGTATGGGGGGGGGCGCGGTAGATACGCAGTATTTT	CASSMGGGAVDTQYF
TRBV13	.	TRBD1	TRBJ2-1	TGTGCCAGCAGCTTAGTATTGACAGGGGGCAATGAGCAGTTCTTC	CASSLVLTGGNEQFF
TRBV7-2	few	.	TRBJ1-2	TGTGCCAGCAGCCCGTGGACAGTTAATCTTAACTATGGCTACACCTTC	CASSPWTVNLNYGYTF
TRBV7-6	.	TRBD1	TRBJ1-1	TGTGCCAGCAGCTTAGGACAGGGTGTAGACACTGAAGCTTTCTTT	CASSLGQGVDTEAFF
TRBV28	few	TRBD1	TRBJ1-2	TGTGCCAGCAGTGGACAGGGGGCGGGGGGAGGCTACACCTTC	CASSGQGAGGGYTF
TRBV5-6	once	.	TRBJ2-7	TGTGCCAGCAGCTTAGGTCAGGGATCCCTCGAGCAGTACTTC	CASSLGQGSLEQYF
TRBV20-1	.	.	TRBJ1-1	TGCAGTGCCCGGGTCGGCCGGGTGGCTTTCTTT	CSARVGRVAFF
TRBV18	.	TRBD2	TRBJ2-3	TGTGCCAGCTCACCAAAGCGGGGGGCAGATACGCAGTATTTT	CASSPKRGADTQYF
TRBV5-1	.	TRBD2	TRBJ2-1	TGCGCCAGCAGCGCGCCTAGCGGGGGCTACAATGAGCAGTTCTTC	CASSAPSGGYNEQFF
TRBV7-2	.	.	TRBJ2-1	TGTGCCAGCAGTCTCTCCTATGACAGCTACAATGAGCAGTTCTTC	CASSLSYDSYNEQFF
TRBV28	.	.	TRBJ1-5	TGTGCCAGCAGCCCCGGGAGGGGGTTTCAGCCCCAGCATTTT	CASSPGRGFQPQHF
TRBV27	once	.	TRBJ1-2	TGTGCCAGCAGTTTATCCCCTCAGGTTGGCTACACCTTC	CASSLSPQVGYTF
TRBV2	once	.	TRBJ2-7	TGTGCCAGCAGTCCGGGGGTTCTCGAGCAGTACTTC	CASSPGVLEQYF
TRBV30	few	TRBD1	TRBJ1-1	TGTGCCTGGAGTTGGACAGGGGCCACGGGCACTGAAGCTTTCTTT	CAWSWTGATGTEAFF
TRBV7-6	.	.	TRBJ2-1	TGTGCCAGCAGCTTAGGACAGGACATGGGTGAGCAGTTCTTC	CASSLGQDMGEQFF
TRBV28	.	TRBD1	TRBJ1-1	TGTGCCAGCAGTTTAGGACAGGGCACTGAAGCTTTCTTT	CASSLGQGTEAFF
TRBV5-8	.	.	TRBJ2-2	TGTGCCAGCAGCCTAACAGGGATTAACACCGGGGAGCTGTTTTTT	CASSLTGINTGELFF
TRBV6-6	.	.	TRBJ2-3	TGTGCCAGCAGTTACCAGAGCACAGATACGCAGTATTTT	CASSYQSTDTQYF
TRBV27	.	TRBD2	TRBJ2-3	TGTGCCAGCAGGAAACAGAGCGGGGGGGCCGCAGATACGCAGTATTTT	CASRKQSGGAADTQYF
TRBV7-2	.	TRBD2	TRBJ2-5	TGTGCCAGCAGCTCGGGACTAGCCCAAGAGACCCAGTACTTC	CASSSGLAQETQYF
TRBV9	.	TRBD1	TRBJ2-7	TGTGCCAGCAGCTTCGGGACAGGGGGCTACGAGCAGTACTTC	CASSFGTGGYEQYF
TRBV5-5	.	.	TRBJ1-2	TGTGCCAGCAGCTTGGCAGGCTCCGCTAACTATGGCTACACCTTC	CASSLAGSANYGYTF
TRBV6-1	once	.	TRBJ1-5	TGTGCCAGCAGCCTTAGCTACAACAATCAGCCCCAGCATTTT	CASSLSYNNQPQHF
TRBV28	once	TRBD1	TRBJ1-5	TGTGCCAGCAGTATCAGACAGGGGGAAGGTAATCAGCCCCAGCATTTT	CASSIRQGEGNQPQHF
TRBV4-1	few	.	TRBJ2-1	TGCGCCAGCAGCCCTCTCAGGGCGGGGAGCTCCTACAATGAGCAGTTCTTC	CASSPLRAGSSYNEQFF
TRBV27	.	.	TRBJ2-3	TGTGCCAGCAGTTTATCACCACCTGCCGGGTTGACAGATACGCAGTATTTT	CASSLSPPAGLTDTQYF
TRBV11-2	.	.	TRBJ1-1	TGTGCCAGCAGCTTTCAGAACACTGAAGCTTTCTTT	CASSFQNTEAFF
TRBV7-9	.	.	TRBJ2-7	TGTGCCAGCAGCTTAGACGTGTCCCCCTACGAGCAGTACTTC	CASSLDVSPYEQYF
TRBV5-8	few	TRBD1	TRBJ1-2	TGTGCCAGCAGCATGGGACAGCGAACGAACTATGGCTACACCTTC	CASSMGQRTNYGYTF
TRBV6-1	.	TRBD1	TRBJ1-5	TGTGCCAGCAGTGGGCAGGGGGCAAAAAACAATCAGCCCCAGCATTTT	CASSGQGAKNNQPQHF
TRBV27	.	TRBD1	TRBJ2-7	TGTGCCAGCAGTCCCCCCGGACAGGGCCACGAGCAGTACTTC	CASSPPGQGHEQYF
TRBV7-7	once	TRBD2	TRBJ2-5	TGTGCTATCGCGGTGGGACTAGCGGGGGGACAAGAGACCCAGTACTTC	CAIAVGLAGGQETQYF
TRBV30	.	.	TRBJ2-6	TGTGCCTCTACTTCCGGGGCCAACGTCCTGACTTTC	CASTSGANVLTF
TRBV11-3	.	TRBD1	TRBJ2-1	TGTGCCAGCAGCCAGAGACAGGGCAATGAGCAGTTCTTC	CASSQRQGNEQFF
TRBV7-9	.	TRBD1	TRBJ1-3	TGTGCCAGCAGCTTAGGGGACAGATCTGGAAACACCATATATTTT	CASSLGDRSGNTIYF
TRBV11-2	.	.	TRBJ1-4	TGTGCCAGCAGCTTACGGGCAACTAATGAAAAACTGTTTTTT	CASSLRATNEKLFF
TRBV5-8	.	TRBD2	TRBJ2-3	TGTGCCAGCAGCTTGGTCCTAGCGGGGGCTTCAGATACGCAGTATTTT	CASSLVLAGASDTQYF
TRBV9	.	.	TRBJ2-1	TGTGCCAGCAGCGCGGAGGGGGCGGGGGGAGCCAATGAGCAGTTCTTC	CASSAEGAGGANEQFF
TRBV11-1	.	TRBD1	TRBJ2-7	TGTGCCAGCAGCTTCGGCGGACAGGCCACCTACGAGCAGTACTTC	CASSFGGQATYEQYF
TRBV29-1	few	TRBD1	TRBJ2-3	TGCAGCGTTGACGGGGACAGGGGCACAGATACGCAGTATTTT	CSVDGDRGTDTQYF
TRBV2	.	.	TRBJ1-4	TGTGCCAGCAGTGAAGCGCTGGGCCCCGGTGAAAAACTGTTTTTT	CASSEALGPGEKLFF
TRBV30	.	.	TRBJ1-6	TGTGCCTGGGCGGGCGCGGACTATAATTCACCCCTCCACTTT	CAWAGADYNSPLHF
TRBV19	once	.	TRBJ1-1	TGTGCCAGTAACGATCGGTCAGGGGCCAGGACTGAAGCTTTCTTT	CASNDRSGARTEAFF
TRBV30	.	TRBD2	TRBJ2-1	TGTGCCTGGAGTCGGCGGGGGGGCCGAGAATATGAGCAGTTCTTC	CAWSRRGGREYEQFF